These 30 T cell receptor beta chains originate from one sample sequenced in a study of shared clonotypes between healthy human individuals. The table came from immunoSEQ multiplex PCR; TCRdb's copy has only in-frame clones and leaves some out. The sample holds about 490,000 clones, 79% seen once. Sequencing used PBMCs. The receptors originated from a woman between 40 and 55 years old in good health. Some clones in this sample may be carry-over from other donors' samples.

On this clone itself: Other DNA sequences from this sample encode an identical CDR3 as well. This chain uses TRBV7-9 with TRBJ1-1, with D perhaps matching TRBD1 (6 bases). The CDR3 covers 14 residues. Germline V gives CDR1 SEHNR, CDR2 FQNEAQ (reference sequence). Deletions cut 1 base from V and 1 base from J, with 7 bases between. The DNA of the CDR3 is TGTGCCAGCAGCTTAGGACAGGCGAACACTGAAGCTTTCTTT. Residues: CASSLGQANTEAFF.

The chain combines TRBV4-3 with TRBJ2-5; 7 bases fit TRBD2. This CDR3 has 15 amino acids. J lost 3 bases, V lost 0 bases, and 4 bases had no gene match. Germline CDR1 is LGHNA and CDR2 is YSLEER. Written as DNA, the CDR3 is TGCGCCAGCAGCCAAGATTGGACTAGAAAAGAGACCCAGTACTTC. Its protein is CASSQDWTRKETQYF.

This chain links TRBV19 with TRBJ2-5; D is unclear. Trimming took 0 bases from V and 0 from J, leaving 5 bases between them. The length of the CDR3 is 14 residues. Germline V CDR1 and CDR2: LNHDA, SQIVND (reference sequence). CDR3 bases: TGTGCCAGTAGTATAGATACAGACCAAGAGACCCAGTACTTC. Protein product: CASSIDTDQETQYF. The full variable domain, its missing parts supplied by reference TRBV19 and TRBJ2-5, is DGGITQSPKYLFRKEGQNVTLSCEQNLNHDAMYWYRQDPGQGLRLIYYSQIVNDFQKGDIAEGYSVSREKKESFPLTVTSAQKNPTAFYLCASSIDTDQETQYFGPGTRLLVL.

The genes are TRBV5-1 and TRBJ1-2; no definite D call. The length of the CDR3 is 12 residues. Germline CDR1 is SGHRS and CDR2 is YFSETQ. V gave up 0 bases and J gave up 8 bases, with 8 bases separating them. CDR3 loop: CASSLEGRGYTF. DNA for the CDR3: TGCGCCAGCAGCTTGGAGGGCCGCGGCTACACCTTC.

The CDR3 coding sequence is TGTGCCAGCAGCACGCGTGCGACAGGGAACACCGGGGAGCTGTTTTTT. It codes for CASSTRATGNTGELFF. The V gene is TRBV5-8, the J gene TRBJ2-2; D possibly corresponds to TRBD1 (6 bases). The CDR3 spans 16 residues. Per germline, CDR1 SGHTS and CDR2 YDEGEE. Deletions cut 4 bases from V and 1 base from J, with 14 bases between.

This chain uses TRBV7-2 with TRBJ1-4; D not resolved. Per germline, CDR1 SGHTA and CDR2 FQGNSA. This CDR3 has 16 amino acids. The V gene lost 2 bases and the J gene lost 0 bases, with 10 bases spanning the gap. The CDR3 loop is CASSLWGQSTNEKLFF. The DNA of the CDR3 is TGTGCCAGCAGCTTATGGGGTCAATCAACTAATGAAAAACTGTTTTTT. The full variable domain, in which reference TRBV7-2 and TRBJ1-4 provide the parts outside the CDR3, is GAGVSQSPSNKVTEKGKDVELRCDPISGHTALYWYRQSLGQGLEFLIYFQGNSAPDKSGLPSDRFSAERTGGSVSTLTIQRTQQEDSAVYLCASSLWGQSTNEKLFFGSGTQLSVL.

The chain employs TRBV18 and TRBJ2-5; D remains ambiguous. The CDR3 covers 13 residues. The germline gives CDR1 KGHSH, CDR2 LQKENI. The V and J ends lost 5 bases and 1 base respectively, with 8 bases between them. CDR3 in DNA: TGTGCCAGCTCAGCCCCGTCCCAAGAGACCCAGTACTTC. This sequence encodes CASSAPSQETQYF.

This sequence joins TRBV7-2 and TRBJ1-1; 11 bases are a match to TRBD1. The CDR3 is 15 residues long. V trimming: 5 bases; J trimming: 5 bases; junction bases outside the gene matches: 7. Germline-derived CDR1 and CDR2 are SGHTA and FQGNSA. The CDR3 DNA sequence: TGTGCCAGCAGCACCCGGACAGGGGGCGATACTGAAGCTTTCTTT. Its protein product is CASSTRTGGDTEAFF.

CDR3 in amino acids: CASSLSGGGYTF. For the CDR3, the DNA is TGTGCCAGCAGCTTGTCAGGGGGAGGCTACACCTTC. The chain combines TRBV5-5 with TRBJ1-2; 7 bases are shared with TRBD1. The CDR3 extends over 12 amino acids. V lost 1 base and J lost 8; bases outside the gene matches: 2. CDR1 is SGHKS and CDR2 is YYEKEE in the germline V gene (reference sequence).

Regarding this clone: A much bigger clone sits one base away, suggesting this may be a read error. The rearrangement joins TRBV30 to TRBJ2-5, with 8 bases aligning to TRBD1. V gave up 8 bases and J gave up 4 bases; unmatched junction bases: 9. The CDR3 covers 13 residues. Germline V lookup: CDR1 GTSNPN, CDR2 SVGIG (reference sequence). This CDR3 reads CARNRGFGETQYF. Written as DNA, the CDR3 is TGTGCCCGTAACAGGGGGTTTGGAGAGACCCAGTACTTC. Filled out from reference TRBV30 and TRBJ2-5, the complete variable domain reads SQTIHQWPATLVQPVGSPLSLECTVEGTSNPNLYWYRQAAGRGLQLLFYSVGIGQISSEVPQNLSASRPQDRQFILSSKKLLLSDSGFYLCARNRGFGETQYFGPGTRLLVL.

The rearrangement links TRBV29-1 to TRBJ1-6; D is unresolved. The V gene lost 4 bases and the J gene lost 0 bases, with 13 bases spanning the gap. The CDR3 has 16 amino acids. CDR1 and CDR2 from the germline V gene are SQVTM and ANQGSEA. CDR3 nucleotides: TGCAGCGTTGTGGGAAGGTTGAGCTCCTATAATTCACCCCTCCACTTT. This encodes CSVVGRLSSYNSPLHF.

The chain links TRBV28 to TRBJ2-7; 10 nucleotides match TRBD1. The germline V gene encodes CDR1 MDHEN and CDR2 SYDVKM. The V and J ends lost 4 bases and 3 bases, in that order; junction bases with no gene match: 6. This CDR3 is built from 15 residues. The CDR3 is CASSSAGTGVYEQYF. The CDR3 coding sequence is TGTGCCAGCAGTTCCGCCGGGACAGGGGTCTACGAGCAGTACTTC.

V usage is TRBV11-2 and J usage is TRBJ2-3; perhaps TRBD2 as D (6 bases). Germline V lookup: CDR1 SGHAT, CDR2 FQNNGV. CDR3 length: 14 amino acids. Trimming took 5 bases from V and 3 from J, leaving 12 bases between them. CDR3 residues: CASSPREWTDTQYF. As DNA, the CDR3 is TGTGCCAGCAGCCCACGGGAGTGGACAGATACGCAGTATTTT.

The table lists this clone with a few counts. The rearrangement joins TRBV2 to TRBJ2-1; TRBD2 agrees at 10 bases. This CDR3 has 17 amino acids. With 7 bases clipped from V and 5 bases from J, the junction kept 14 bases outside the gene matches. Germline-derived CDR1 and CDR2 are SNHLY and FYNNEI. This CDR3 reads CASTKASGRGGNNEQFF. The CDR3 bases are TGTGCCAGCACCAAGGCTAGCGGGAGAGGCGGTAACAATGAGCAGTTCTTC.

CDR3 nucleotides: TGTGCCAGCAGTTCCCCGGGAGCAGATACGCAGTATTTT. Its translation: CASSSPGADTQYF. V and J are TRBV6-5 and TRBJ2-3; D perhaps matches TRBD2 (6 bases). Trimming shortened V by 4 bases and J by 4 bases, and 9 bases separated the two germline ends. This CDR3 is built from 13 residues. Germline CDR1 and CDR2: MNHEY and SVGAGI.

The V gene is TRBV7-9, the J gene TRBJ2-7; possibly TRBD1 for D (6 bases). This CDR3 is built from 14 residues. Looked up from germline, CDR1 is SEHNR and CDR2 is FQNEAQ (reference sequence). V lost 6 bases and J lost 1, with 13 bases in between. The CDR3 loop reads CASSFRDISYEQYF. Written as DNA, the CDR3 is TGTGCCAGCAGTTTCCGGGACATATCCTACGAGCAGTACTTC.

On this clone itself: One end of the junction fails to match germline, which may point to a read error. The V call is TRBV7-2, the J call TRBJ1-1, with D maybe TRBD1 (5 bases). The CDR3 length is 13 residues. Germline CDR1 reads SGHTA; CDR2 reads FQGNSA. DNA for the CDR3: TGTGCCAGCCGCTTGGGGGGAGACACTGAAGCTTTCTTT. This translates into CASRLGGDTEAFF.

V gene TRBV27 combines with J gene TRBJ2-7; no definite D call. Trimming shortened V by 2 bases and J by 4 bases, and 9 bases separated the two germline ends. CDR1 is MNHEY, CDR2 SMNVEV, per germline (reference sequence). The CDR3 covers 13 residues. The CDR3 is CASSLGLGYEQYF. The CDR3 DNA is TGTGCCAGCAGTTTAGGGCTTGGTTACGAGCAGTACTTC.

This chain connects TRBV5-1 to TRBJ1-3; D is possibly TRBD1 (5 bases). The closer fit of TRBJ2-2 to the DNA end suggests the J call may be wrong. Germline V CDR1 and CDR2: SGHRS, YFSETQ. CDR3 length: 15 residues. CDR3 nucleotide sequence: TGCGCCAGCAGCTTGATGTCCAGGGACACCGGGGAGCTGTTTTTT. Its protein product is CASSLMSRDTGELFF.

Comment on this clone: The junction differs from germline at one of its ends, possibly a read error. The chain recombines TRBV19 with TRBJ2-2; no firm D call. Germline assignment: CDR1 LNHDA and CDR2 SQIVND (reference sequence). The length of the CDR3 is 13 residues. CDR3 in DNA: TGTGCCAGTAGTCCCGCGAAAACCGGGGAGCTGTTTTTT. Protein sequence: CASSPAKTGELFF.

This clone appeared a few times. This chain links TRBV6-1 with TRBJ1-1, with 7 bases fitting TRBD1. The length of the CDR3 is 16 residues. Germline trimming cut 2 bases from V and 4 bases from J; bases unmatched to any gene: 10. The germline V gene has CDR1 MNHNS and CDR2 SASEGT. In nucleotides, the CDR3 is TGTGCCAGCAGTGAATTAACAGGGGAAGGGGGCACTGAAGCTTTCTTT. Amino acid sequence: CASSELTGEGGTEAFF.

The table lists this clone with a few counts. The gene calls are TRBV11-2 and TRBJ1-6; D uncertain. This CDR3 contains 14 residues. The germline CDR1 and CDR2 sequences are SGHAT and FQNNGV. V was trimmed by 0 bases and J by 8 bases, leaving 8 bases between them. CDR3 in DNA: TGTGCCAGCAGCTTAGAACGGATTTATTCACCCCTCCACTTT. It yields the protein CASSLERIYSPLHF. Full variable domain (missing parts from reference TRBV11-2 and TRBJ1-6): EAGVAQSPRYKIIEKRQSVAFWCNPISGHATLYWYQQILGQGPKLLIQFQNNGVVDDSQLPKDRFSAERLKGVDSTLKIQPAKLEDSAVYLCASSLERIYSPLHFGNGTRLTVT.

This clone has just a few counts. The J gene is TRBJ1-5, the V gene TRBV19; no reliable D call. CDR1 LNHDA and CDR2 SQIVND come from the germline V gene (reference sequence). This CDR3 has 15 amino acids. V was shortened by 2 bases and J by 3 bases, with 11 bases between the two germline ends. CDR3 loop: CASSILDGNNQPQHF. The CDR3 DNA sequence: TGTGCCAGTAGTATACTGGACGGAAACAATCAGCCCCAGCATTTT.

CDR3 region: CASSLRSGQYNEKLFF. The CDR3 DNA follows: TGTGCCAGCAGTTTGCGGTCGGGGCAGTATAATGAAAAACTGTTTTTT. This chain joins TRBV28 and TRBJ1-4, with a possible D match to TRBD1 (5 bases). V lost 3 bases, J lost 4 bases, and 15 bases lay in between. This CDR3 is built from 16 residues. The germline CDR1 and CDR2 sequences are MDHEN and SYDVKM.

The rearrangement joins TRBV28 to TRBJ2-6; TRBD2 agrees at 8 bases. Trimming at V came to 2 bases and at J to 0 bases, leaving 6 bases not matched to a gene. Germline V gene data show CDR1 as MDHEN and CDR2 as SYDVKM. The CDR3 runs to 18 residues. The CDR3 DNA follows: TGTGCCAGCAGTTTAGGCCTAGCGGGCTTCTCTGGGGCCAACGTCCTGACTTTC. Its translation is CASSLGLAGFSGANVLTF.

The chain couples TRBV5-4 to TRBJ2-3; D gene ambiguous. The CDR3 loop spans 15 amino acids. V shed 5 bases and J shed 4 bases, with 17 bases lying between them. The germline V gene has CDR1 SGHNT and CDR2 YYREEE (reference sequence). This chain's CDR3 is CASRYKLRWADTQYF. CDR3 nucleotide sequence: TGTGCCAGCAGGTACAAGCTACGTTGGGCAGATACGCAGTATTTT.

The chain combines TRBV4-2 with TRBJ2-7, with TRBD2 matching 12 bases. CDR3 length equals 18 residues. The J segment lost 2 bases and the V segment lost 1 base, leaving 9 bases of the junction unmatched. In germline, CDR1 is LGHNA, CDR2 YNFKEQ. The CDR3 sequence: CASSQGRASGRAPYEQYF. CDR3 in DNA: TGTGCCAGCAGCCAAGGCAGAGCTAGCGGGAGGGCTCCCTACGAGCAGTACTTC.

Only one count was recorded for this clone. The V call is TRBV7-2, the J call TRBJ2-1; 8 nucleotides agree with TRBD2. Germline V gene sequence: CDR1 SGHTA, CDR2 FQGNSA. The J segment lost 6 bases and the V segment lost 2 bases, leaving 6 bases of the junction unmatched. The CDR3 runs 15 residues. The CDR3 DNA is TGTGCCAGCAGCTTAAATAGCGGGACCCTCAATGAGCAGTTCTTC. Protein product: CASSLNSGTLNEQFF.

The chain combines TRBV15 with TRBJ2-1; 8 bases fit TRBD2. The CDR3 consists of 15 residues. Germline CDR1 reads LNHNV; CDR2 reads YYDKDF (reference sequence). Trimming cost V 3 bases and J 8 bases; bases outside gene matches: 9. The CDR3: CATSSGGGRHDEQFF. The CDR3 nucleotides read TGTGCCACCAGCAGTGGCGGCGGGAGGCATGATGAGCAGTTCTTC.

A single count supports this clone. V usage is TRBV28 and J usage is TRBJ2-1, with 9 bases aligning to TRBD1. Per the germline V gene, CDR1 is MDHEN and CDR2 is SYDVKM. This CDR3 has 10 amino acids. The V gene end was trimmed by 9 bases and the J gene end by 14 bases; junction bases not matched to a gene: 5. The CDR3 nucleotides read TGTGCCAGTGGGACAGGGTTAAAGTTCTTC. Translation: CASGTGLKFF.